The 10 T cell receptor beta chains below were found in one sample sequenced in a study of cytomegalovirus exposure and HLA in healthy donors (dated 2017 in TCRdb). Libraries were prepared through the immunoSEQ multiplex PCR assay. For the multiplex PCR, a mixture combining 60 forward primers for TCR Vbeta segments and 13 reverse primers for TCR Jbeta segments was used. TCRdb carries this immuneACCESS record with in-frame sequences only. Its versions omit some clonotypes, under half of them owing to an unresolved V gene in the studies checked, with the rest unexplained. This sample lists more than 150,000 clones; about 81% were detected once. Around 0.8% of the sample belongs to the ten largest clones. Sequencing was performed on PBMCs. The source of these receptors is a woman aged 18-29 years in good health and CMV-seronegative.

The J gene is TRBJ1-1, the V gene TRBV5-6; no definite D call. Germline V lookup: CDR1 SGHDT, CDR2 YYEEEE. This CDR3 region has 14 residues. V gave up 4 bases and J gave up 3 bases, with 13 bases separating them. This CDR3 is CASSERGWDTEAFF. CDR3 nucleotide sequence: TGTGCCAGCAGCGAGAGAGGGTGGGACACTGAAGCTTTCTTT.

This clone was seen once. The CDR3 is CASSATRGPGETQYF. The CDR3 region has the DNA TGTGCCAGCAGTGCTACCAGGGGGCCGGGGGAGACCCAGTACTTC. The V call is TRBV6-1, the J call TRBJ2-5, with 8 bases aligning to TRBD1. The CDR3 extends over 15 amino acids. Trimming removed 4 bases from V and 5 bases from J; junction bases left unmatched: 9. Germline V gives CDR1 MNHNS, CDR2 SASEGT.

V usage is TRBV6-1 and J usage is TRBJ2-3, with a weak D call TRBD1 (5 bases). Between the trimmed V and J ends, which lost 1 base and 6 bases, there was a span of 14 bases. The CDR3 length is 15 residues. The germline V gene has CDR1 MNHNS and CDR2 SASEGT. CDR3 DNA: TGTGCCAGCAGTGAAGGCCTCGACTGGGGCGATACGCAGTATTTT. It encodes CASSEGLDWGDTQYF.

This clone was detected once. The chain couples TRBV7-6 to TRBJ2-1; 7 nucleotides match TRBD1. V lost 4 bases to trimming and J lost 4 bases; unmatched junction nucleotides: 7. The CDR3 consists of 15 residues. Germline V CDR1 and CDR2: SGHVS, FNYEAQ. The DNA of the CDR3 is TGTGCCAGCAGCTCCGGCCGGGACAGATACAATGAGCAGTTCTTC. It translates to CASSSGRDRYNEQFF.

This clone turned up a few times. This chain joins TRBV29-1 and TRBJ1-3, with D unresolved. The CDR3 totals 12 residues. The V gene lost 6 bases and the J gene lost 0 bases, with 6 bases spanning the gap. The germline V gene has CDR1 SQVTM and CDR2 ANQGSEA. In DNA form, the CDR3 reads TGCAGCGTCTTGAGCTCTGGAAACACCATATATTTT. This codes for CSVLSSGNTIYF.

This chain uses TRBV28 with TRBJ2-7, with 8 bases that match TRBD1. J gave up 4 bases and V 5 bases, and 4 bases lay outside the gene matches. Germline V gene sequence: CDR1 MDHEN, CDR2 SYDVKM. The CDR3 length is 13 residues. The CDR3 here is CASSPRQGYEQYF. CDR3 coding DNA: TGTGCCAGCAGTCCCCGACAGGGGTACGAGCAGTACTTC. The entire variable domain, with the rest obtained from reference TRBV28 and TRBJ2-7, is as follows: DVKVTQSSRYLVKRTGEKVFLECVQDMDHENMFWYRQDPGLGLRLIYFSYDVKMKEKGDIPEGYSVSREKKERFSLILESASTNQTSMYLCASSPRQGYEQYFGPGTRLTVT.

This CDR3 reads CASSYSIGLEYGYTF. The CDR3 DNA reads TGTGCCAGCAGTTACTCGATAGGACTAGAATATGGCTACACCTTC. The J gene is TRBJ1-2, the V gene TRBV6-5; D gene unclear. V was clipped by 0 bases and J by 5 bases, with 13 bases between them. The CDR3 covers 15 residues. Germline CDR1 reads MNHEY; CDR2 reads SVGAGI.

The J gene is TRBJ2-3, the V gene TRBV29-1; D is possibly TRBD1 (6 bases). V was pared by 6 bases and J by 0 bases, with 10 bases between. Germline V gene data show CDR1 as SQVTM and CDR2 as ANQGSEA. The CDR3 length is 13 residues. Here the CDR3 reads CSVRQESTDTQYF. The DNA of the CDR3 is TGCAGCGTCAGACAGGAGAGCACAGATACGCAGTATTTT.

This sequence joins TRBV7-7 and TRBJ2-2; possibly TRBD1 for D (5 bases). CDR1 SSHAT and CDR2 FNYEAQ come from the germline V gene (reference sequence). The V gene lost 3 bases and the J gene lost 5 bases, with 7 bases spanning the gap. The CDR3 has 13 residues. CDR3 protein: CASSLAGTGELFF. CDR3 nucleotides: TGTGCCAGCAGCTTGGCAGGGACCGGGGAGCTGTTTTTT. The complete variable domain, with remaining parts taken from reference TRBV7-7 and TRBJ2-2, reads GAGVSQSPRYKVTKRGQDVTLRCDPISSHATLYWYQQALGQGPEFLTYFNYEAQPDKSGLPSDRFSAERPEGSISTLTIQRTEQRDSAMYRCASSLAGTGELFFGEGSRLTVL.

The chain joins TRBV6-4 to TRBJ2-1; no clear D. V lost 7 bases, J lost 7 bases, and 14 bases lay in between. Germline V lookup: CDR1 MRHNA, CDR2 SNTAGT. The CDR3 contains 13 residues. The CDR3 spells CASKKSGSNEQFF. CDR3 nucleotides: TGTGCCAGCAAAAAGTCAGGTTCGAATGAGCAGTTCTTC.